This T cell receptor beta chain was recorded in a study of cytomegalovirus exposure and HLA in healthy donors. PCR involved 60 Vbeta and 13 Jbeta primers. Measured with immunoSEQ multiplex PCR; TCRdb has only the in-frame clones, and not every one. In the table there are 150,000 to 200,000 clones, roughly 80% of which are singletons. Germline trimming cut 3 bases from V and 8 bases from J; bases unmatched to any gene: 14. Germline assignment: CDR1 SGHTA and CDR2 FQGNSA. The CDR3 runs 16 residues. The sequenced material came from PBMCs. V usage is TRBV7-2 and J usage is TRBJ2-3; TRBD1 agrees at 7 bases. This receptor was obtained from a boy aged 5-17 years in good health and CMV-seronegative. The CDR3 loop is CASSLNPNSPGGTQYF. The CDR3 DNA sequence: TGTGCCAGCAGCTTGAATCCCAACTCACCAGGGGGTACGCAGTATTTT.